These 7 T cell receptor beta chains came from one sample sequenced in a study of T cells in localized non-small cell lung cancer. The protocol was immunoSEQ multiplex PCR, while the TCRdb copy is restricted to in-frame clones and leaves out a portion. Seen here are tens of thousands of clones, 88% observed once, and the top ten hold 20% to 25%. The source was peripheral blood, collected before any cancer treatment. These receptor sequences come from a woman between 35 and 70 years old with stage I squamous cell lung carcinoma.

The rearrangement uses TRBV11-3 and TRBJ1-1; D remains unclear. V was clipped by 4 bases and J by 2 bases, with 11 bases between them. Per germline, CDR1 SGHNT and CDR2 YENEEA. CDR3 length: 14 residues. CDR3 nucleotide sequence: TGTGCCAGCAGCTCGGGCCCGGCCAACACTGAAGCTTTCTTT. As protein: CASSSGPANTEAFF.

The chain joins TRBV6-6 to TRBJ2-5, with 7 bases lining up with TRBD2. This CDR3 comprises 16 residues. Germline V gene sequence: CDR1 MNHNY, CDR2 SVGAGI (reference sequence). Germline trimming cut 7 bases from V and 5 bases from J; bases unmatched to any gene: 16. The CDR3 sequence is CASTQVFGGLGETQYF. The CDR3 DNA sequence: TGTGCCAGCACCCAAGTATTTGGAGGACTAGGGGAGACCCAGTACTTC.

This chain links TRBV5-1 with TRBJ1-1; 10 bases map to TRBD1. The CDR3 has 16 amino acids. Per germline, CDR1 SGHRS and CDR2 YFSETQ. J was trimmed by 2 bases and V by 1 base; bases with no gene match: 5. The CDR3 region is CASSLLGQGGNTEAFF. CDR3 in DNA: TGCGCCAGCAGCTTGCTTGGACAGGGGGGAAACACTGAAGCTTTCTTT.

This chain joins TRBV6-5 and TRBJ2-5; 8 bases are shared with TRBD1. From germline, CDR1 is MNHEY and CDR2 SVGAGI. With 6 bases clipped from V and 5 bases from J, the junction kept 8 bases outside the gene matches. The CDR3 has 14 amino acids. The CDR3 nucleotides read TGTGCCAGCAGACCGGGACAGGTTCGGGAGACCCAGTACTTC. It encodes CASRPGQVRETQYF.

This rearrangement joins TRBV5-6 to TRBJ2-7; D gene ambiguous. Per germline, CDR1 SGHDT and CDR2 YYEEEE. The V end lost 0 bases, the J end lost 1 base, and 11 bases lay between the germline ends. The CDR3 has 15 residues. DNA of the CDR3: TGTGCCAGCAGCTTGGATCCTAGTTTATCCTACGAGCAGTACTTC. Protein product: CASSLDPSLSYEQYF. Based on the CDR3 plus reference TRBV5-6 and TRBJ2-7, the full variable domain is DAGVTQSPTHLIKTRGQQVTLRCSPKSGHDTVSWYQQALGQGPQFIFQYYEEEERQRGNFPDRFSGHQFPNYSSELNVNALLLGDSALYLCASSLDPSLSYEQYFGPGTRLTVT.

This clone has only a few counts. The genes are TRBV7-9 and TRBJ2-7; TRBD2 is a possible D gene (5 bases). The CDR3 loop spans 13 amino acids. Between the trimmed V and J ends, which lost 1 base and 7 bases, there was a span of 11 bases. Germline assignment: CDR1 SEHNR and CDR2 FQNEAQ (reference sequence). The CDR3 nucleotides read TGTGCCAGCAGCTTAGAGGCGCGAGGGGAGCAGTACTTC. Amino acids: CASSLEARGEQYF. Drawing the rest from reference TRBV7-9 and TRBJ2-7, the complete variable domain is DTGVSQNPRHKITKRGQNVTFRCDPISEHNRLYWYRQTLGQGPEFLTYFQNEAQLEKSRLLSDRFSAERPKGSFSTLEIQRTEQGDSAMYLCASSLEARGEQYFGPGTRLTVT.

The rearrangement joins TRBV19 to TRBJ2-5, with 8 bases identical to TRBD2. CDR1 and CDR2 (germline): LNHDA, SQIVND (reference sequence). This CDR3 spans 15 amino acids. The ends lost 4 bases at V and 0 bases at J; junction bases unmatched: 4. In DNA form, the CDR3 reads TGTGCCAGTAGTACTAAGCGGGGGAACCAAGAGACCCAGTACTTC. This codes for CASSTKRGNQETQYF.